This entry concerns a single T cell receptor beta chain. The method was immunoSEQ multiplex PCR; TCRdb's version includes in-frame clones alone and lacks a portion of them. The sample records over 200,000 clones, 85% to 90% being singletons. The data originate from a study of blood T cell repertoires in COVID-19. The CDR3 length is 13 residues. The V and J ends lost 5 bases and 5 bases, in that order; junction bases with no gene match: 3. Germline CDR1 is MDHEN and CDR2 is SYDVKM. Sequenced material: peripheral blood. This sequence was found in a man younger than 40 with COVID-19, enrolled during active disease. The chain uses TRBV28 and TRBJ2-7; 10 bases are shared with TRBD1. Here the CDR3 reads CASSPTGGDEQYF. CDR3 sequence (DNA): TGTGCCAGCAGTCCGACAGGGGGCGACGAGCAGTACTTC. Full variable domain (rest looked up from reference TRBV28 and TRBJ2-7): DVKVTQSSRYLVKRTGEKVFLECVQDMDHENMFWYRQDPGLGLRLIYFSYDVKMKEKGDIPEGYSVSREKKERFSLILESASTNQTSMYLCASSPTGGDEQYFGPGTRLTVT.